The clone carrying this T cell receptor beta chain was picked up a small number of times. Its antigen remains unidentified. The data derive from a study of identical twins. Findings and limits, study-wide: Out-of-frame alpha sequences shared between twins exhibited an excess of low generation probability.

Per the germline V gene, CDR1 is MDHEN and CDR2 is SYDVKM. V lost 6 bases to trimming and J lost 3 bases, with 18 bases between them. The CDR3 has 15 amino acids. TCRdb reanalysed the 5' RACE reads using MiXCR and keeps one entry per CDR3 protein. The sample has 210,000 or so distinct CDR3 sequences; around 6.9% are singletons. These data also formed part of another study, on yellow fever vaccine responses in identical twins.

Sequenced sample: memory (CD45RO+) T cells sorted from blood. The J gene is TRBJ2-7, the V gene TRBV28; D is unclear. The receptor was derived from a woman between 18 and 29 years old in good health. CDR3 in amino acids: CASRMLGGSNYEQYF. CDR3 DNA sequence: TGTGCCAGCAGAATGCTTGGTGGGTCAAACTACGAGCAGTACTTC.